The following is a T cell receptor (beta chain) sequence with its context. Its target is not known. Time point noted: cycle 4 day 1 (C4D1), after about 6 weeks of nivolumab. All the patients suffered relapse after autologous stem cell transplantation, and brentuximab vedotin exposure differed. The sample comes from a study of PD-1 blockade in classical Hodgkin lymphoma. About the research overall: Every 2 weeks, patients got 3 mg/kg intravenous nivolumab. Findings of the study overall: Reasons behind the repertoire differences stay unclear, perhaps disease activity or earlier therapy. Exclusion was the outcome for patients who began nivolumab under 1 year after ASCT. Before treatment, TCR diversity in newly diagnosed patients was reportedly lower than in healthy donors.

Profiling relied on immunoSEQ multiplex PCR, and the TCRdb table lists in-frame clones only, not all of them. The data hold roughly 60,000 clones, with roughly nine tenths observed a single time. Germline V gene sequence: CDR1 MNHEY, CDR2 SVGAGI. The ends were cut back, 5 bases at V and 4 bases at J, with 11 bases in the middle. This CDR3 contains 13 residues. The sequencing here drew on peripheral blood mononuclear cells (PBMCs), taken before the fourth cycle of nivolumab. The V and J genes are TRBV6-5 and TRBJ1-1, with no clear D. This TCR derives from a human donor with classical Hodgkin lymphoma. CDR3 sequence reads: CASSRGSGTEAFF. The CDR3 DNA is TGTGCCAGCAGTCGAGGTTCTGGCACTGAAGCTTTCTTT.